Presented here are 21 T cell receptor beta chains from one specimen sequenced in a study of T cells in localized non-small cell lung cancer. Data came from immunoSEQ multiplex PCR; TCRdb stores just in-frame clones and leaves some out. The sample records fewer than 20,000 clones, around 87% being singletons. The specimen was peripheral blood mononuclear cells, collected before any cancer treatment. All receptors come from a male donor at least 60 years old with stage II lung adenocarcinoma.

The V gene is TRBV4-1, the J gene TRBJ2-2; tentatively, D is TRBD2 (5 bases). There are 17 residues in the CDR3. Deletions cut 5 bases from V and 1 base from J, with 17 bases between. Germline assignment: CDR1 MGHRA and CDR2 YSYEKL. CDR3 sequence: CASSSRASTLNTGELFF. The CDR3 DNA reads TGCGCCAGCAGCTCGAGGGCTAGCACCCTGAACACCGGGGAGCTGTTTTTT.

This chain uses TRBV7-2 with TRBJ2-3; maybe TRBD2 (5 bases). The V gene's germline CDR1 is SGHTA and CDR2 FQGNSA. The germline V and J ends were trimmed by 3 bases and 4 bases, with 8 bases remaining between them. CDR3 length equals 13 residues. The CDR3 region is CASSFLEADTQYF. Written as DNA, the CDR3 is TGTGCCAGCAGCTTCTTGGAGGCAGATACGCAGTATTTT.

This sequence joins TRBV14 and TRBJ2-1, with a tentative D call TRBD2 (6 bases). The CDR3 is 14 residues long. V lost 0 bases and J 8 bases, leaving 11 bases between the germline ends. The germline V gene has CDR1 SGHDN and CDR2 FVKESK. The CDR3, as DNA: TGTGCCAGCAGCCAAGATATCGGGGGAGATGAGCAGTTCTTC. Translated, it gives CASSQDIGGDEQFF.

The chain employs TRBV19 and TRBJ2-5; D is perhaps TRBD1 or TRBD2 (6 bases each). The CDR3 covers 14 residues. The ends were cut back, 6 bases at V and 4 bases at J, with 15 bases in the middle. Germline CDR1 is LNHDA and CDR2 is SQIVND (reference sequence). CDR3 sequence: CASSRGGLLETQYF. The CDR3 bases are TGTGCCAGTAGCCGTGGGGGGCTCCTAGAGACCCAGTACTTC.

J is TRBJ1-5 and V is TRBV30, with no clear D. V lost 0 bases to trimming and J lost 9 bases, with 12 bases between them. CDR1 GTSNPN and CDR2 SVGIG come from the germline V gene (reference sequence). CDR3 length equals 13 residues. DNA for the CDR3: TGTGCCTGGAGTGTGAGAGCGCGGATGCCCCAGCATTTT. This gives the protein CAWSVRARMPQHF.

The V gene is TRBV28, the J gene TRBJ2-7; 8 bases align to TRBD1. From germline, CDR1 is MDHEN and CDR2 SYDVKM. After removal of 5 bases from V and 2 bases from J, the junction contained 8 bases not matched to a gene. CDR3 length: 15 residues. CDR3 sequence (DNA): TGTGCCAGCAGTCCGCTAGGGACAGGACCCTACGAGCAGTACTTC. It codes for CASSPLGTGPYEQYF. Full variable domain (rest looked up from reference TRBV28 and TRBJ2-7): DVKVTQSSRYLVKRTGEKVFLECVQDMDHENMFWYRQDPGLGLRLIYFSYDVKMKEKGDIPEGYSVSREKKERFSLILESASTNQTSMYLCASSPLGTGPYEQYFGPGTRLTVT.

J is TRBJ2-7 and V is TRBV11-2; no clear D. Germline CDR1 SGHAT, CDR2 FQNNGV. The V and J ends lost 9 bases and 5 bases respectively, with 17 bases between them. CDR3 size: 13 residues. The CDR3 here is CASGESELNEQYF. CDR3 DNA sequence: TGTGCCAGTGGCGAGAGTGAGCTGAACGAGCAGTACTTC.

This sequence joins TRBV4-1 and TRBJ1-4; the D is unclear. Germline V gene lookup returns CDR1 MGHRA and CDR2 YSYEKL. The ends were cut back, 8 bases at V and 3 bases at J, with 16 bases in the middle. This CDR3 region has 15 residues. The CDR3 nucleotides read TGCGCCAGCTCCCCTAGAGACGGCCCTAATGAAAAACTGTTTTTT. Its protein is CASSPRDGPNEKLFF.

This chain's CDR3 is CASSPGTSHETQYF. CDR3 bases: TGTGCCAGCAGCCCCGGGACTAGCCATGAGACCCAGTACTTC. The V and J genes are TRBV7-3 and TRBJ2-5; TRBD2 aligns across 9 bases. Germline values: CDR1 SGHTA, CDR2 FQGTGA. Trimming cost V 5 bases and J 5 bases; bases outside gene matches: 6. The CDR3 contains 14 residues.

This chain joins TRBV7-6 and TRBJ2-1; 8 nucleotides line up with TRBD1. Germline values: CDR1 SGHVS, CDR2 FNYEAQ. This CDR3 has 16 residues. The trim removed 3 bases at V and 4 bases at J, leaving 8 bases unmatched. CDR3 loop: CASSFGGQGGYNEQFF. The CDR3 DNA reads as TGTGCCAGCAGCTTCGGCGGACAGGGCGGGTACAATGAGCAGTTCTTC.

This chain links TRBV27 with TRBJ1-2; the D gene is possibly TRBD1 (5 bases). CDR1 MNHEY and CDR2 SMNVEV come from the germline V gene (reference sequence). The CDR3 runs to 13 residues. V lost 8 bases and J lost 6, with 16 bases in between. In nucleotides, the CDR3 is TGTGCCAGCGCCTCAGGCCAGGGACATGGCTACACCTTC. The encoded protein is CASASGQGHGYTF.

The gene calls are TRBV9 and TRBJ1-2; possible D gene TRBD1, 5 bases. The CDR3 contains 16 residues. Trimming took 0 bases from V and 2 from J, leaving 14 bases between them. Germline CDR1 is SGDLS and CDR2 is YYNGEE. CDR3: CASSVAFGALNYGYTF. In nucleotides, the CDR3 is TGTGCCAGCAGCGTAGCTTTCGGGGCTTTAAACTATGGCTACACCTTC.

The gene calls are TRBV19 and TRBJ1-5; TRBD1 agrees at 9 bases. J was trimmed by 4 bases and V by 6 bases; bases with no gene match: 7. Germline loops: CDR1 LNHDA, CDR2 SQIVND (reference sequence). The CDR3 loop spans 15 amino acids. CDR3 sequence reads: CASRQGTGQNQPQHF. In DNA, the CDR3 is TGTGCCAGTAGGCAGGGGACAGGGCAAAATCAGCCCCAGCATTTT.

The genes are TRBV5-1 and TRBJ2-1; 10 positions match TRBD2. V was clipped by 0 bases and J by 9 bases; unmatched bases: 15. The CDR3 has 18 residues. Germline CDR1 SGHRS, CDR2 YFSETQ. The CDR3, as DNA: TGCGCCAGCAGCTTGGTAGCTAGCGGGAGTGCCCAGGGGGGTGAGCAGTTCTTC. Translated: CASSLVASGSAQGGEQFF.

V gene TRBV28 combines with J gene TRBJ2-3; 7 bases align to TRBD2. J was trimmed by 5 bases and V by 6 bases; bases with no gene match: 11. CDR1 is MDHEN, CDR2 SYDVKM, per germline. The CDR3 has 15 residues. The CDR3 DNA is TGTGCCAGCAGGCCGTGGGCGGGGAGGGTAGATACGCAGTATTTT. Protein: CASRPWAGRVDTQYF. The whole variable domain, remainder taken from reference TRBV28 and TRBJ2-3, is DVKVTQSSRYLVKRTGEKVFLECVQDMDHENMFWYRQDPGLGLRLIYFSYDVKMKEKGDIPEGYSVSREKKERFSLILESASTNQTSMYLCASRPWAGRVDTQYFGPGTRLTVL.

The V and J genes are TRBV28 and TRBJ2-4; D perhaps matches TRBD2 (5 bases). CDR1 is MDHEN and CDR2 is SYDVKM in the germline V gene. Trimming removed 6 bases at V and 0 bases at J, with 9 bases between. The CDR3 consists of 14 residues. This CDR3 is CASRQGLAKNIQYF. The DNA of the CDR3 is TGTGCCAGCAGGCAAGGACTAGCCAAAAACATTCAGTACTTC.

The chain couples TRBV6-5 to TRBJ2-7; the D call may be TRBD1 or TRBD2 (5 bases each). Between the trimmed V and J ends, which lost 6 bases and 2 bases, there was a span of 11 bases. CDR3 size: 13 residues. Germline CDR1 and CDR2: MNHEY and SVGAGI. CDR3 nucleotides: TGTGCCAGCAGAAGGGACGGTACCTACGAGCAGTACTTC. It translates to CASRRDGTYEQYF.

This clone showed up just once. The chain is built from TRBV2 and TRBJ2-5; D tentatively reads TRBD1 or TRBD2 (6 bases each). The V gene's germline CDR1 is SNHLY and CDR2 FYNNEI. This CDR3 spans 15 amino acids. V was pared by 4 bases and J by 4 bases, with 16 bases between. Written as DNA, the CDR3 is TGTGCCAGCAGTGTTAGAAGGGGGGCGAGAGAGACCCAGTACTTC. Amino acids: CASSVRRGARETQYF.

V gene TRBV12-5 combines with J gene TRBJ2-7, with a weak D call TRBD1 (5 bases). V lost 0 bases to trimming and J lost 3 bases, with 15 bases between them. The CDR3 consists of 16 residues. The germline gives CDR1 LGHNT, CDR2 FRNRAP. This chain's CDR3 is CASGLVQGRVDYEQYF. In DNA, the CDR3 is TGTGCTAGTGGTTTGGTACAAGGCAGGGTGGACTACGAGCAGTACTTC.

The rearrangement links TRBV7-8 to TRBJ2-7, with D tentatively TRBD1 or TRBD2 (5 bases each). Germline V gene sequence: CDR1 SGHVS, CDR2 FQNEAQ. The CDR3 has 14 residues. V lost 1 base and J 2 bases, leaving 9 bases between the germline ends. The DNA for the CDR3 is TGTGCCAGCAGCTTAGGGGACGGCCCCTACGAGCAGTACTTC. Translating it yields CASSLGDGPYEQYF.

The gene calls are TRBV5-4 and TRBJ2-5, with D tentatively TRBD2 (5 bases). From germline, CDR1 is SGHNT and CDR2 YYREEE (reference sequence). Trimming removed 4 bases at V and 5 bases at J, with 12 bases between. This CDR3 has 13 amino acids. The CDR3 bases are TGTGCCAGCAGCCTTTTGTGGGAGGAGACCCAGTACTTC. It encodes CASSLLWEETQYF.